This T cell receptor beta chain stems from a study of T cell repertoires in cytomegalovirus infection. Whole-study context: Matching HLA type, along with CMV infection, was indicated by public TCR beta signatures. Study-level findings and limits: HLA-C-restricted CMV clonotypes gave the most frequent clonotype in two of eight donors. Public TCR beta family frequency separated CMV-and-HLA carriers, including in an independent cohort.

One entry per CDR3 protein, called by TCRdb with MiXCR from the reads. The sample has some 220,000 distinct CDR3 sequences; more than 9% are singletons. This clonotype has a handful of counts. Its antigen is unidentified. Germline lookup yields CDR1 SGHRS and CDR2 YFSETQ. The CDR3 spans 14 residues. Trimming took 4 bases from V and 4 from J; bases not matched to a gene: 4. The chain employs TRBV5-1 and TRBJ2-2, with 7 bases matching TRBD1. Sequencing was done on a sample of PBMCs. The sequence was collected from a human donor in good health (CMV status not recorded). Some clones in this sample may be carry-over from other donors' samples. The DNA of the CDR3 is TGCGCCAGCAGCCGGGGACAGATCACCGGGGAGCTGTTTTTT. This encodes CASSRGQITGELFF.